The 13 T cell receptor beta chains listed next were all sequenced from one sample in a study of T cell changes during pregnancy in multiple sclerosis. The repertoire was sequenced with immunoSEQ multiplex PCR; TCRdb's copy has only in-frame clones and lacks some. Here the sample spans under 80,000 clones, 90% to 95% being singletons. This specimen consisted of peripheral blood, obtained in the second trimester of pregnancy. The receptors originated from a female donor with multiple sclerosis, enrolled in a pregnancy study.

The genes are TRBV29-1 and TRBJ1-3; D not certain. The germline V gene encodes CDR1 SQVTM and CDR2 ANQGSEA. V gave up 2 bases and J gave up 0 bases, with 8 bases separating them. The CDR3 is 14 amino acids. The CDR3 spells CSVERLNSGNTIYF. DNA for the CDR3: TGCAGCGTTGAACGACTCAACTCTGGAAACACCATATATTTT. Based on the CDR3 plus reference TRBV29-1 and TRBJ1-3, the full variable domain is SAVISQKPSRDICQRGTSLTIQCQVDSQVTMMFWYRQQPGQSLTLIATANQGSEATYESGFVIDKFPISRPNLTFSTLTVSNMSPEDSSIYLCSVERLNSGNTIYFGEGSWLTVV.

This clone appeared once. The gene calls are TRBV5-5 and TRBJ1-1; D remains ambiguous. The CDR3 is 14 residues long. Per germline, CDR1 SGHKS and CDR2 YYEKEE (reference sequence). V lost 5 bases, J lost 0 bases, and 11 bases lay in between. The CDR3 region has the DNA TGTGCCAGCAGACCGACACTGGTGAACACTGAAGCTTTCTTT. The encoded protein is CASRPTLVNTEAFF.

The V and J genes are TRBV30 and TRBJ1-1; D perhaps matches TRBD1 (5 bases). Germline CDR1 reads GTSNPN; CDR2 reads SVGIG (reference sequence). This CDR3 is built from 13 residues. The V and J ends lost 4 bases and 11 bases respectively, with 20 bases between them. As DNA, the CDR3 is TGTGCCTGGAATGGGCTAAGGGGATTCTCGGCTTTCTTT. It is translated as CAWNGLRGFSAFF.

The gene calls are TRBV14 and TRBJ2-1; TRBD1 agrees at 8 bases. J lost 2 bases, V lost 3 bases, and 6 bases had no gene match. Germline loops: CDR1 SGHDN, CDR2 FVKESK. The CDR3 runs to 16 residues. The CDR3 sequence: CASSHDRTGPYNEQFF. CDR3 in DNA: TGTGCCAGCAGCCACGACAGGACAGGGCCCTACAATGAGCAGTTCTTC.

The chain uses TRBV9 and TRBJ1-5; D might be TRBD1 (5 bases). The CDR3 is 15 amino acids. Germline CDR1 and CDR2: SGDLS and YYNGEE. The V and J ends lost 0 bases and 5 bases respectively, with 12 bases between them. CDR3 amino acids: CASSVGSGLDQPQHF. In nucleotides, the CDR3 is TGTGCCAGCAGCGTAGGATCAGGGTTAGATCAGCCCCAGCATTTT.

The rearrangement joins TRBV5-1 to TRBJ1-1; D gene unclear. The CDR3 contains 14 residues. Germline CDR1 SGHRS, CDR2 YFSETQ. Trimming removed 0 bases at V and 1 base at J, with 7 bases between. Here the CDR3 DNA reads TGCGCCAGCAGCTTGGATCGGGGGAACACTGAAGCTTTCTTT. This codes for CASSLDRGNTEAFF.

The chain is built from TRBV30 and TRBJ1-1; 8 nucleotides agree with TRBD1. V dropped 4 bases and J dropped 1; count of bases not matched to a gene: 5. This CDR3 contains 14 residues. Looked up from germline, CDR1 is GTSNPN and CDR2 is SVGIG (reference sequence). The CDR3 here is CAWTRTGRNTEAFF. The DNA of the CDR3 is TGTGCCTGGACCCGGACAGGGAGGAACACTGAAGCTTTCTTT.

The CDR3 here is CASSRSSGGDLADTQYF. The CDR3 DNA reads as TGTGCCAGCAGCAGATCTAGCGGGGGGGATTTGGCAGATACGCAGTATTTT. This sequence joins TRBV5-4 and TRBJ2-3; 12 bases map to TRBD2. The CDR3 is 17 residues long. From germline, CDR1 is SGHNT and CDR2 YYREEE (reference sequence). V was pared by 4 bases and J by 4 bases, with 10 bases of the junction left unmatched.

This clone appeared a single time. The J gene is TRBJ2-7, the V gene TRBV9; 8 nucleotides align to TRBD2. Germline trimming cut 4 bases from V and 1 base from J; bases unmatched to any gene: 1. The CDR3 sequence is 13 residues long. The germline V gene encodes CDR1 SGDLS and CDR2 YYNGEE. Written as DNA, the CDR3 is TGTGCCAGCAGCCGGGGGGGGTCCTACGAGCAGTACTTC. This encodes CASSRGGSYEQYF.

Here the CDR3 reads CASSLTTTIRDSYYGYTF. CDR3 DNA: TGCGCCAGCAGCTTAACGACAACTATCCGGGACTCCTACTATGGCTACACCTTC. The V gene is TRBV5-1, the J gene TRBJ1-2; possibly TRBD1 for D (5 bases). The CDR3 contains 18 residues. CDR1 is SGHRS and CDR2 is YFSETQ in the germline V gene. V lost 2 bases to trimming and J lost 3 bases, with 23 bases between them.

DNA for the CDR3: TGTGCCAGCAGTTACGATGGGGCAGCCAGCTATGGCTACACCTTC. Protein sequence: CASSYDGAASYGYTF. The chain couples TRBV6-6 to TRBJ1-2; D may be TRBD1 (5 bases). The CDR3 is 15 amino acids. Trimming took off 2 bases at V and 4 bases at J, with 14 bases between the two ends. Per the germline V gene, CDR1 is MNHNY and CDR2 is SVGAGI (reference sequence).

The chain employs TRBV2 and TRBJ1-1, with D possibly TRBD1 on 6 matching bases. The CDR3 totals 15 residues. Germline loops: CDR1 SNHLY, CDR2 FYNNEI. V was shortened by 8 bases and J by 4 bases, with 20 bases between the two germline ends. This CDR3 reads CASSSQGGSGTEAFF. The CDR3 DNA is TGTGCCAGCTCGAGTCAAGGGGGATCGGGCACTGAAGCTTTCTTT. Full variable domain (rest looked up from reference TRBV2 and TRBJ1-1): EPEVTQTPSHQVTQMGQEVILRCVPISNHLYFYWYRQILGQKVEFLVSFYNNEISEKSEIFDDQFSVERPDGSNFTLKIRSTKLEDSAMYFCASSSQGGSGTEAFFGQGTRLTVV.

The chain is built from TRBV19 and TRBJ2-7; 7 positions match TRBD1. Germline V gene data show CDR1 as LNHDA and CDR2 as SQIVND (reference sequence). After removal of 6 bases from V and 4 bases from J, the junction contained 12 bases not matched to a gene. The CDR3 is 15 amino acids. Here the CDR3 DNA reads TGTGCCAGTAGCTTCTTCGGAGACAGGGAATACGAGCAGTACTTC. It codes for CASSFFGDREYEQYF.